This T cell receptor beta chain emerged from a study of T cells in Graves' hyperthyroidism and ophthalmopathy (dated by TCRdb to the late 2010s). About the full investigation: Peripheral blood was collected at initial diagnosis, before any treatment. To identify distinguishing TCR V-J signatures, a discovery cohort of 90 to 100 patients was used, comprising 43 with Graves' ophthalmopathy and about 59 with stable Graves' hyperthyroidism. Prospective prediction of ophthalmopathy was tested in an independent validation cohort consisting of under 20 hyperthyroidism patients and around 16 patients who later progressed to ophthalmopathy. The 95 to 100 discovery patients were randomly divided into training and test sets at a 7:3 ratio. In more than five Graves' hyperthyroidism patients, the study also compared T-cell repertoires from thyroid tissue with T-cell repertoires from blood. Following sampling, methimazole starting at 30 mg daily was given to hyperthyroidism patients, and high-dose intravenous methylprednisolone was given to ophthalmopathy patients. The paper describes TCR Vbeta CDR3 sequencing of 140 or so peripheral blood samples, made up of 43 ophthalmopathy patients, around 78 hyperthyroidism patients and around 17 progressor patients.

The paper's findings and limits, for the study overall: Ophthalmopathy was separated from stable hyperthyroidism by a 13 V-J signature model, with about 88% sensitivity and about 81% specificity obtained in cross-validation and 80%/75% obtained in testing. In validation, progression to ophthalmopathy was predicted by the model with 70.59% sensitivity and approximately 78% specificity, a median of approximately 7.1 months before onset. Most expanded thyroid clonotypes (frequency above 0.001) were also detected in blood, a finding suggesting that blood repertoires may reflect thyroid immune responses. No statistical method was used to fix the sample size in advance, and group allocation was not hidden from the investigators.

Many counts were recorded for this clonotype. It has no known antigen specificity. No base quality information exists; no much larger clone differs at one position. The TCR beta CDR3 regions were amplified from the RNA transcripts. A first-round RT-PCR of the TCR CDR3 used the HTBI primer set with the Qiagen OneStep RT-PCR kit. Libraries were constructed in a second round of multiplex PCR, after which size selection and purification were carried out. Libraries were sequenced paired-end with 100 bp reads on an Illumina HiSeq2000. Per the authors' processing: SOAPnuke was used to process the raw data, removing reads that contained adapters or uncalled bases, had a mean Phred below 15, or lacked an exact match to the constant primer or identifier. COPE v1.2.5 was used to merge high-quality paired reads, and clonotypes were defined as unique nucleotide sequences. Clonotypes were aligned to IMGT TRBV, TRBD and TRBJ reference segments using MiTCR v1.1. The analysis included only V-J combinations with a frequency above 0.0001, which together covered roughly 99% of the repertoires. A TCS score was defined as the ratio of F50 (clonal expansion) to E x V (chaos), with BLOSUM62-based TCRdist applied between CDR3 peptides within each V-J. Welch's t-statistics and random forest reduced around 510 V-J features to roughly 13, which were used in a naive Bayes classifier (R e1071). TCRdb itself trimmed the public reads at Q25 with fastp, ran MiXCR and retained productive beta chains. CDR3 protein duplicates are merged, each entry listing the most common genes and DNA. These V and J calls rely on TCRdb rather than the paper's analysis. Here the sample has approximately 380,000 distinct CDR3 sequences; 11% to 15% occur a single time. Of the sample, 25% to 30% is held by the ten largest clones.

Moderately to severely active disease, a Clinical Activity Score of at least 3, a NOSPECS grade of at least 4, and a duration under 3 months were present in ophthalmopathy patients. The study excluded patients with uncontrolled infections, other autoimmune diseases, pregnancy or lactation. Diagnoses were based on clinical symptoms, serum thyroxine and TRAb, thyroid ultrasound and orbital computed tomography. PBMCs were isolated from 8 to 10 ml of fresh peripheral blood by Ficoll-Paque density gradient centrifugation. Total RNA was extracted with Trizol reagent, and quality was checked on an Agilent 2100 Bioanalyzer. The TCR originated in a middle-aged man with Graves' ophthalmopathy. The sample comprised blood.

CDR3 region: CASSLAPGGAVAFF. The nucleotide sequence reads TGTGCCAGCAGCTTAGCCCCAGGGGGGGCGGTAGCTTTCTTT. The V and J genes are TRBV7-2 and TRBJ1-1; 7 middle bases align to TRBD1. The CDR3 holds 14 amino acids from the cysteine to the phenylalanine. Kept here is only the CDR3 DNA, which spans 42 bases and is read in frame from base 1. For CDR1 and CDR2, the germline V gene lists SGHTA and FQGNSA. Unmatched junction bases come to 8, with V trimmed by 0 bases and J by 10 bases.